This record looks at one TCR beta chain sequence and its context. This record belongs to a study of blood T cell repertoires in COVID-19. Study information: Whether acute or convalescent, the COVID-19 samples came from the United States, Italy and Spain. PBMCs, B-cell-depleted T cells, or T cells were the source of the cDNA or gDNA that made up the material.

Original processing notes: How many nucleated cells were present was estimated from reference gene primer amplification. Produced via immunoSEQ multiplex PCR; TCRdb's table is partial and in-frame only. From that table come the V and J calls and clone size; the DNA was used to work out D and trimming. The sample lists a few hundred thousand clones, 80% to 90% occurring once. The TCR comes from a man in his fifties who had recovered from COVID-19. What was sequenced was peripheral blood.

This chain's CDR3 is CASTLGLAVTYEQYF. CDR3 bases: TGTGCCAGCACCCTGGGACTAGCGGTTACCTACGAGCAGTACTTC. The V and J genes are TRBV28 and TRBJ2-7; TRBD2 agrees at 11 bases. Trimming cost V 7 bases and J 2 bases; bases outside gene matches: 7. Germline-derived CDR1 and CDR2 are MDHEN and SYDVKM. The CDR3 covers 15 residues.